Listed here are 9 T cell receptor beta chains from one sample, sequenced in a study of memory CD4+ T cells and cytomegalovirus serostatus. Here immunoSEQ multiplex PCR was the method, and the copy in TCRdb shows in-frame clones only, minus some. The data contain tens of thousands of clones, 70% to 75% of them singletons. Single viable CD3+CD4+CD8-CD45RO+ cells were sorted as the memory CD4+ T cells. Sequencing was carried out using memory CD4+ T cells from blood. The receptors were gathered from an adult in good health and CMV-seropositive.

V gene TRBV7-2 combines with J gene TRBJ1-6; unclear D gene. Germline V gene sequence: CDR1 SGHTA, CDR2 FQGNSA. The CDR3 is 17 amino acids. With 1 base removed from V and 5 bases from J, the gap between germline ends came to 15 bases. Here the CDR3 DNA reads TGTGCCAGCAGCTTAGTTAAGGCAGAGACAAATAATTCACCCCTCCACTTT. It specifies CASSLVKAETNNSPLHF.

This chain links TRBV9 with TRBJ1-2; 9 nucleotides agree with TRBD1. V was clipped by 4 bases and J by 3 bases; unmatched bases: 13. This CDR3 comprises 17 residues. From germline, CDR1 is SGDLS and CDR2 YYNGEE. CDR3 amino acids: CASSTQDTGGSDYGYTF. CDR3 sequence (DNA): TGTGCCAGCAGCACCCAGGATACAGGGGGCTCTGACTATGGCTACACCTTC.

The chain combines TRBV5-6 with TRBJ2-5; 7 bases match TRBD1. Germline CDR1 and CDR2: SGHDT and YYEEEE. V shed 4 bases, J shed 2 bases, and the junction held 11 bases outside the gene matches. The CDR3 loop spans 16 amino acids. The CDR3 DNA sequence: TGTGCCAGCAGCCTACCCGGGGACAGATTACAAGAGACCCAGTACTTC. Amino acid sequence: CASSLPGDRLQETQYF.

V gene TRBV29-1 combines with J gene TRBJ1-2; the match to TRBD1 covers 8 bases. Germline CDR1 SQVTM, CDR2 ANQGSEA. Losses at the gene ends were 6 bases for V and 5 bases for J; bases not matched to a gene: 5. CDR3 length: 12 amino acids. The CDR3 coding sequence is TGCAGCGTCCTGACAGGGGATTATGGCTACACCTTC. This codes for CSVLTGDYGYTF.

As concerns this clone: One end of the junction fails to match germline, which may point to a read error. CDR3 amino acids: CASSLSRSPLYF. The DNA of the CDR3 is TGTGCCAGCAGCCTGTCCCGCTCACCCCTCTACTTT. This chain connects TRBV4-2 to TRBJ1-6; D is unresolved. The CDR3 contains 12 residues. Germline values: CDR1 LGHNA, CDR2 YNFKEQ.

CDR3 residues: CASSLRLEQYF. For the CDR3, the DNA is TGTGCCAGCAGTTTACGGCTAGAGCAGTACTTC. The genes are TRBV28 and TRBJ2-7; unclear D gene. The CDR3 totals 11 residues. Per germline, CDR1 MDHEN and CDR2 SYDVKM. Deletions cut 2 bases from V and 7 bases from J, with 6 bases between.

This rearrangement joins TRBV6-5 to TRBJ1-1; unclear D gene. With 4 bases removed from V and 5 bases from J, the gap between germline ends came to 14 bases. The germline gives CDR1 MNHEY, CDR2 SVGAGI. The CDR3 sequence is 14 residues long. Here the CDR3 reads CASSWSGMRTEAFF. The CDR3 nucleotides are TGTGCCAGCAGTTGGTCCGGGATGCGGACTGAAGCTTTCTTT.

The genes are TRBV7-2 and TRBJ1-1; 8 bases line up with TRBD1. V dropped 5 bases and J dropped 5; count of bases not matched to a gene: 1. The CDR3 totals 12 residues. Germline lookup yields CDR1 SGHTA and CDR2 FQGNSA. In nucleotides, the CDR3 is TGTGCCAGCAGCCACAGGGGGACTGAAGCTTTCTTT. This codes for CASSHRGTEAFF.

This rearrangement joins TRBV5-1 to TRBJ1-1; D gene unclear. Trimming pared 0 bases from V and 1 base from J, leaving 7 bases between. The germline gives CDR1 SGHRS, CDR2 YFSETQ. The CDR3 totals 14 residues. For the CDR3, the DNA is TGCGCCAGCAGCTTGGAATACAGGAACACTGAAGCTTTCTTT. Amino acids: CASSLEYRNTEAFF.